This is a list of T cell receptor beta chains from one sample in a study of cytomegalovirus exposure and HLA in healthy donors. Assay used: immunoSEQ multiplex PCR; TCRdb lists only in-frame clones, some missing. There are 100,000 to 150,000 clones in the sample; over 65% occur only once, and about 6% lies in the top ten. Sequenced input: PBMCs. The receptors were sampled from a middle-aged woman in good health and CMV-seronegative. Both conserved end residues are part of each CDR3. D genes are given only for firm matches. Size tells how often a clone was seen (once, few, many) or the class of an expanded clone, and some rows leave it out.

j_call clone_size v_call d_call cdr3_aa cdr3_nt
TRBJ2-5 - TRBV27 TRBD2 CASSSFLLQRPGTSGQETQYF TGTGCCAGCAGTTCCTTCCTCTTACAGAGACCTGGGACTAGCGGCCAAGAGACCCAGTACTTC
TRBJ1-2 - TRBV10-3 TRBD1 CAISEGDRFGYTF TGTGCCATCAGTGAGGGGGACAGATTTGGCTACACCTTC
TRBJ1-5 - TRBV2 - CASSDVESQPQHF TGTGCCAGCAGTGACGTCGAGTCCCAGCCCCAGCATTTT
TRBJ2-7 - TRBV6-5 - CASGLRGEQYF TGTGCCAGCGGCTTACGGGGGGAGCAGTACTTC
TRBJ2-1 - TRBV7-9 TRBD1 CASSPRTGGNEQFF TGTGCCAGCAGCCCGAGGACAGGGGGCAATGAGCAGTTCTTC
TRBJ2-7 few TRBV5-1 TRBD2 CASSLEPSGIVEQYF TGCGCCAGCAGCTTGGAGCCTAGCGGGATCGTGGAGCAGTACTTC
TRBJ2-7 few TRBV11-2 TRBD2 CASSLEASGTEQYF TGTGCCAGCAGCTTAGAGGCTAGCGGGACCGAGCAGTACTTC
TRBJ1-1 - TRBV18 - CASSPTDMNTEAFF TGTGCCAGCTCACCGACAGACATGAACACTGAAGCTTTCTTT
TRBJ2-1 - TRBV4-1 - CASSQDRGSAYYNEQFF TGCGCCAGCAGCCAAGATAGGGGAAGCGCATATTACAATGAGCAGTTCTTC
TRBJ1-2 once TRBV27 TRBD1 CASSPRDSPNYGYTF TGTGCCAGCAGTCCCCGGGACAGTCCTAACTATGGCTACACCTTC
TRBJ1-1 - TRBV5-1 - CASSRGGSTLAGTEAFF TGCGCCAGCAGCAGGGGGGGGTCCACGCTAGCGGGCACTGAAGCTTTCTTT
TRBJ2-3 - TRBV4-1 TRBD2 CASSRGLAAYTSTDTQYF TGCGCCAGCAGCCGCGGACTAGCGGCCTATACTAGCACAGATACGCAGTATTTT
TRBJ1-1 few TRBV27 TRBD1 CASSPRQGAGGTEAFF TGTGCCAGCAGTCCCAGACAGGGGGCAGGAGGCACTGAAGCTTTCTTT
TRBJ2-1 - TRBV11-2 - CASSEGWGPWNEQFF TGTGCCAGCAGCGAGGGGTGGGGGCCTTGGAATGAGCAGTTCTTC
TRBJ2-1 - TRBV15 TRBD2 CATSRDIGGVGEQFF TGTGCCACCAGCAGAGATATTGGGGGGGTCGGTGAGCAGTTCTTC
TRBJ1-4 - TRBV18 - CASSRSPNEKLFF TGTGCCAGCTCACGAAGCCCTAATGAAAAACTGTTTTTT
TRBJ2-1 - TRBV5-1 TRBD2 CATGGGVNNEQFF TGCGCCACGGGGGGGGGAGTTAACAATGAGCAGTTCTTC
TRBJ1-1 - TRBV25-1 TRBD1 CASSESSTGAIAFF TGTGCCAGCAGTGAATCAAGTACAGGGGCCATAGCTTTCTTT
TRBJ1-4 few TRBV6-5 - CASSYSATNEKLFF TGTGCCAGCAGTTACTCCGCAACTAATGAAAAACTGTTTTTT
TRBJ2-3 - TRBV20-1 - CSAHGADTQYF TGCAGTGCCCACGGGGCAGATACGCAGTATTTT
TRBJ2-1 few TRBV6-1 - CASRPGWTEQFF TGTGCCAGCAGGCCAGGGTGGACTGAGCAGTTCTTC
TRBJ1-6 - TRBV18 - CASSPPKGEGNSPLHF TGTGCCAGCTCACCACCGAAGGGAGAGGGAAATTCACCCCTCCACTTT
TRBJ1-2 few TRBV28 TRBD1 CASSSTRGYGYTF TGTGCCAGCAGTTCTACCAGGGGGTACGGCTACACCTTC
TRBJ1-5 - TRBV6-6 - CASSYRNHGANQPQHF TGTGCCAGCAGTTACAGGAACCATGGGGCCAATCAGCCCCAGCATTTT